The present TCR beta chain was sequenced within a study of blood T cell repertoires in COVID-19. Turning to the study itself: COVID-19 samples collected from the United States, Italy and Spain covered acute and convalescent phases. Sample material is recorded as cDNA or gDNA derived from T cells, B-cell-depleted T cells, or PBMCs.

CDR1 and CDR2 (germline): MNHEY, SVGAGI. With 0 bases removed from V and 5 bases from J, the gap between germline ends came to 13 bases. CDR3 size: 15 residues. The method was immunoSEQ multiplex PCR; TCRdb's version includes in-frame clones alone and lacks a portion of them. The sample holds under 95,000 clones; roughly 90% are singletons and the top ten take 2.6%. This TCR came from a man aged 50 to 60 with COVID-19, enrolled during active disease. Sequencing used peripheral blood. The rearrangement uses TRBV6-5 and TRBJ2-5; TRBD1 might be the D (7 bases). The DNA for the CDR3 is TGTGCCAGCAGTTACTCGAGTGGAGGGGGCGAGACCCAGTACTTC. Translation gives CASSYSSGGGETQYF.